Below are 18 T cell receptor beta chains sequenced from a single sample in a study of shared clonotypes between healthy human individuals. Assay used: immunoSEQ multiplex PCR; TCRdb lists only in-frame clones, some missing. Among over a million clones listed, more than 75% were seen once. What was sequenced was memory CD4+ T cells from PBMCs. Documented subset: CD45RA-negative fraction. The receptors originated from a man aged 18 to 30 in good health. Some clones in this sample may be carry-over from other donors' samples.

The chain joins TRBV6-5 to TRBJ2-3; 7 bases line up with TRBD1. Germline values: CDR1 MNHEY, CDR2 SVGAGI. J lost 0 bases, V lost 4 bases, and 7 bases had no gene match. This CDR3 comprises 16 residues. This chain's CDR3 is CASSSQGQMSTDTQYF. The CDR3 coding sequence is TGTGCCAGCAGTTCCCAGGGACAGATGAGCACAGATACGCAGTATTTT.

The chain links TRBV5-4 to TRBJ1-1; D remains ambiguous. The CDR3 is 13 residues long. Germline loops: CDR1 SGHNT, CDR2 YYREEE (reference sequence). Deletions cut 4 bases from V and 8 bases from J, with 15 bases between. CDR3 residues: CASSQLGTEEAFF. The CDR3 coding sequence is TGTGCCAGCAGCCAGCTAGGAACAGAAGAAGCTTTCTTT.

V gene TRBV2 combines with J gene TRBJ2-2; TRBD2 aligns across 12 bases. The CDR3 has 16 amino acids. The germline V gene has CDR1 SNHLY and CDR2 FYNNEI. V lost 5 bases and J lost 2; bases outside the gene matches: 3. The CDR3 sequence is CASSRTSGANTGELFF. DNA for the CDR3: TGTGCCAGCAGTAGGACTAGCGGGGCTAACACCGGGGAGCTGTTTTTT.

This chain connects TRBV7-3 to TRBJ2-1, with 7 bases identical to TRBD2. Trimming at V came to 3 bases and at J to 9 bases, leaving 14 bases not matched to a gene. Per germline, CDR1 SGHTA and CDR2 FQGTGA. There are 16 residues in the CDR3. The CDR3 is CASSFPGPGGSGEQFF. The CDR3 bases are TGTGCCAGCAGCTTTCCGGGACCCGGGGGGTCAGGTGAGCAGTTCTTC. The whole variable domain, filled in from reference TRBV7-3 and TRBJ2-1, reads GAGVSQTPSNKVTEKGKYVELRCDPISGHTALYWYRQSLGQGPEFLIYFQGTGAADDSGLPNDRFFAVRPEGSVSTLKIQRTERGDSAVYLCASSFPGPGGSGEQFFGPGTRLTVL.

A note on this clone: Since a far larger clone is one base different, this is likely a read error. Other DNA sequences within the sample encode an identical CDR3. The chain links TRBV5-4 to TRBJ2-5, with D hard to call. This CDR3 contains 13 residues. Between the trimmed V and J ends, which lost 2 bases and 2 bases, there was a span of 7 bases. Germline V gives CDR1 SGHNT, CDR2 YYREEE (reference sequence). The CDR3 reads CASSLPQQETQYF. The CDR3 nucleotides are TGTGCCAGCAGCTTACCACAGCAAGAGACCCAGTACTTC.

V gene TRBV7-9 combines with J gene TRBJ2-1, with 7 bases that match TRBD1. CDR1 is SEHNR, CDR2 FQNEAQ, per germline (reference sequence). J gave up 4 bases and V 5 bases, and 8 bases lay outside the gene matches. The CDR3 consists of 15 residues. CDR3 residues: CASSAAGTAYNEQFF. In DNA, the CDR3 is TGTGCCAGCAGCGCGGCCGGGACAGCGTACAATGAGCAGTTCTTC. The whole variable domain, filled in from reference TRBV7-9 and TRBJ2-1, reads DTGVSQNPRHKITKRGQNVTFRCDPISEHNRLYWYRQTLGQGPEFLTYFQNEAQLEKSRLLSDRFSAERPKGSFSTLEIQRTEQGDSAMYLCASSAAGTAYNEQFFGPGTRLTVL.

V is TRBV28 and J is TRBJ2-3; TRBD2 aligns across 7 bases. V shed 5 bases and J 3 bases; nucleotides not matched to a gene: 8. The CDR3 spans 15 residues. Germline CDR1 and CDR2: MDHEN and SYDVKM. CDR3 nucleotide sequence: TGTGCCAGCAGTGGTGCGGGAGCCAGAACAGATACGCAGTATTTT. Its translation: CASSGAGARTDTQYF.

CDR3 sequence (DNA): TGTGCCAGCAGCCCCCACGGGGGGTTAGAGACCCAGTACTTC. Translated, it gives CASSPHGGLETQYF. This chain links TRBV11-2 with TRBJ2-5; 7 bases align to TRBD2. Germline loops: CDR1 SGHAT, CDR2 FQNNGV. CDR3 size: 14 residues. Trimming cost V 5 bases and J 4 bases; bases outside gene matches: 7.

V usage is TRBV15 and J usage is TRBJ2-1; D perhaps matches TRBD2 (6 bases). CDR3 length equals 16 residues. Germline CDR1 is LNHNV and CDR2 is YYDKDF (reference sequence). V lost 1 base to trimming and J lost 3 bases, with 13 bases between them. CDR3 sequence (DNA): TGTGCCACCAGCAGAGGTCTAGCGCGGAACTACAATGAGCAGTTCTTC. Translation: CATSRGLARNYNEQFF. The variable domain in full, with the rest retrieved from reference TRBV15 and TRBJ2-1, is DAMVIQNPRYQVTQFGKPVTLSCSQTLNHNVMYWYQQKSSQAPKLLFHYYDKDFNNEADTPDNFQSRRPNTSFCFLDIRSPGLGDTAMYLCATSRGLARNYNEQFFGPGTRLTVL.

This clone came up many times. This sequence joins TRBV5-1 and TRBJ2-2; TRBD2 agrees at 10 bases. CDR1 and CDR2 (germline): SGHRS, YFSETQ. J gave up 5 bases and V 1 base, and 2 bases lay outside the gene matches. The CDR3 is made up of 15 amino acids. CDR3 DNA sequence: TGCGCCAGCAGCTTGACTAGCGGGAAAACCGGGGAGCTGTTTTTT. This encodes CASSLTSGKTGELFF.

The chain carries TRBV7-3 and TRBJ2-7; 15 bases align to TRBD2. The germline gives CDR1 SGHTA, CDR2 FQGTGA. The CDR3 covers 18 residues. V shed 4 bases, J shed 5 bases, and the junction held 12 bases outside the gene matches. CDR3 sequence: CASSSESGTSGRIDEQYF. The CDR3 nucleotides are TGTGCCAGCAGCTCGGAATCCGGGACTAGCGGGAGGATCGACGAGCAGTACTTC.

This clone was seen more than once but under ten times. This chain connects TRBV9 to TRBJ1-3; tentative D call: TRBD1 (5 bases). This CDR3 has 15 amino acids. The germline CDR1 and CDR2 sequences are SGDLS and YYNGEE. Deletions cut 0 bases from V and 4 bases from J, with 11 bases between. CDR3 nucleotide sequence: TGTGCCAGCAGCGTAGTAGCAGGGTCCGGAAACACCATATATTTT. It encodes CASSVVAGSGNTIYF.

This clone was recorded once. The gene calls are TRBV18 and TRBJ1-5; D is perhaps TRBD1 (6 bases). CDR3 length equals 16 residues. CDR1 is KGHSH, CDR2 LQKENI, per germline. V was pared by 3 bases and J by 0 bases, with 12 bases between. The CDR3 DNA reads TGTGCCAGCTCACCTCGACAGGTCGATAGCAATCAGCCCCAGCATTTT. Its translation is CASSPRQVDSNQPQHF.

In its sample, this clone was seen many times. CDR3 DNA sequence: TGTGCCAGCTCACCGCCTGTTGGGCAGGCTGGGCGAAACACTGAAGCTTTCTTT. This codes for CASSPPVGQAGRNTEAFF. The chain joins TRBV18 to TRBJ1-1; D ambiguous. Germline CDR1 and CDR2: KGHSH and LQKENI. The CDR3 sequence is 18 residues long. V was trimmed by 3 bases and J by 2 bases, leaving 22 bases between them. Full variable domain (missing parts from reference TRBV18 and TRBJ1-1): NAGVMQNPRHLVRRRGQEARLRCSPMKGHSHVYWYRQLPEEGLKFMVYLQKENIIDESGMPKERFSAEFPKEGPSILRIQQVVRGDSAAYFCASSPPVGQAGRNTEAFFGQGTRLTVV.

The chain has TRBV4-1 and TRBJ2-1; TRBD1 might be the D (5 bases). The length of the CDR3 is 19 residues. Germline CDR1 reads MGHRA; CDR2 reads YSYEKL. V gave up 0 bases and J gave up 0 bases, with 18 bases separating them. CDR3 coding DNA: TGCGCCAGCAGCCAAGAGGTGTACAGGATCCGCAGCTCCTACAATGAGCAGTTCTTC. Amino acids: CASSQEVYRIRSSYNEQFF.

The CDR3: CASIRDGISYEQYF. The DNA for the CDR3 is TGTGCCAGCATTAGGGACGGGATCTCCTACGAGCAGTACTTC. V and J are TRBV2 and TRBJ2-7; perhaps D is TRBD1 or TRBD2 (5 bases each). CDR1 SNHLY and CDR2 FYNNEI come from the germline V gene. V shed 7 bases and J shed 0 bases, with 13 bases lying between them. This CDR3 region has 14 residues.

The chain links TRBV2 to TRBJ2-2; D remains ambiguous. Between the trimmed V and J ends, which lost 6 bases and 6 bases, there was a span of 11 bases. The germline V gene encodes CDR1 SNHLY and CDR2 FYNNEI. This CDR3 has 13 amino acids. This CDR3 reads CASRLNPAGELFF. The CDR3 DNA reads as TGTGCCAGCAGACTAAACCCGGCCGGGGAGCTGTTTTTT.

The rearrangement uses TRBV29-1 and TRBJ1-5, with D unresolved. Germline-derived CDR1 and CDR2 are SQVTM and ANQGSEA. This CDR3 has 12 residues. The V and J ends lost 4 bases and 5 bases respectively, with 9 bases between them. The CDR3 DNA sequence: TGCAGCGTTGGAGAGTTATATCAGCCCCAGCATTTT. Translating it yields CSVGELYQPQHF.